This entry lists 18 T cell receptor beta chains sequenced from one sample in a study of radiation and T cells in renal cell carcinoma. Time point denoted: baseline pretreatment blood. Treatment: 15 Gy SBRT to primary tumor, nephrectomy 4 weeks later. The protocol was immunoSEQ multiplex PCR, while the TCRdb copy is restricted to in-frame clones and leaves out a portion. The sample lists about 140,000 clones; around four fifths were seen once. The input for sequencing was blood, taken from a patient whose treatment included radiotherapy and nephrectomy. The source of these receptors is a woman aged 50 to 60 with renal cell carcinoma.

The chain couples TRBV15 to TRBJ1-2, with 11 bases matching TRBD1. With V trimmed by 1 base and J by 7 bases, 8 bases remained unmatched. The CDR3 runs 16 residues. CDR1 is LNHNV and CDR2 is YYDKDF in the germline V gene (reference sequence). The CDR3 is CATSRGGGQGAGGYTF. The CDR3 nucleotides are TGTGCCACCAGCAGAGGAGGTGGACAGGGGGCCGGTGGCTACACCTTC.

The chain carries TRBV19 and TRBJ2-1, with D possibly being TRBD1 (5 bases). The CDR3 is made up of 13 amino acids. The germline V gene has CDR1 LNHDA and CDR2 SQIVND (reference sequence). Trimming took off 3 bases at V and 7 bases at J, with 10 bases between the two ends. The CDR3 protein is CASSMGQQNEQFF. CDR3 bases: TGTGCCAGTAGTATGGGGCAACAAAATGAGCAGTTCTTC.

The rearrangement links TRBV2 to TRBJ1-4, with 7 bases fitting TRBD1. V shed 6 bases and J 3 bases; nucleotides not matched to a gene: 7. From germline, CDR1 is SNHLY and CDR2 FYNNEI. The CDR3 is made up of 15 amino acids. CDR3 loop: CASSSQGGANEKLFF. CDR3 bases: TGTGCCAGCAGCTCGCAGGGGGGGGCTAATGAAAAACTGTTTTTT. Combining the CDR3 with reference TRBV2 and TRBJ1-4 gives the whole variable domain EPEVTQTPSHQVTQMGQEVILRCVPISNHLYFYWYRQILGQKVEFLVSFYNNEISEKSEIFDDQFSVERPDGSNFTLKIRSTKLEDSAMYFCASSSQGGANEKLFFGSGTQLSVL.

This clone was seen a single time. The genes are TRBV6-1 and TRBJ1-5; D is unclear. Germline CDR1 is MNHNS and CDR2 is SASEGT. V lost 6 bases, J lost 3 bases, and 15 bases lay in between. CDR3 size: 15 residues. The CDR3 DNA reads TGTGCCAGCAGAAATGGCTATTTTGACAATCAGCCCCAGCATTTT. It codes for CASRNGYFDNQPQHF.

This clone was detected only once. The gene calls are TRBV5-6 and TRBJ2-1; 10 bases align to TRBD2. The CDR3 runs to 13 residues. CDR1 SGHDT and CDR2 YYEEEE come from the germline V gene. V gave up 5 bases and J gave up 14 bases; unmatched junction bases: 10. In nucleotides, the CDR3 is TGTGCCAGCAGTCAGGAAACTAGCGGGAATAAGTTCTTC. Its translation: CASSQETSGNKFF.

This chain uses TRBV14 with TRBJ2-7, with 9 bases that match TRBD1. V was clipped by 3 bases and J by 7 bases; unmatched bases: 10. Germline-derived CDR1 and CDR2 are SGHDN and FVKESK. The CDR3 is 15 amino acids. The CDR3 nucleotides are TGTGCCAGCAGCCACCAGGGACAGGGCCATTCAGAGCAGTACTTC. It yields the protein CASSHQGQGHSEQYF. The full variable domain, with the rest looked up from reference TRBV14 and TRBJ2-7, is EAGVTQFPSHSVIEKGQTVTLRCDPISGHDNLYWYRRVMGKEIKFLLHFVKESKQDESGMPNNRFLAERTGGTYSTLKVQPAELEDSGVYFCASSHQGQGHSEQYFGPGTRLTVT.

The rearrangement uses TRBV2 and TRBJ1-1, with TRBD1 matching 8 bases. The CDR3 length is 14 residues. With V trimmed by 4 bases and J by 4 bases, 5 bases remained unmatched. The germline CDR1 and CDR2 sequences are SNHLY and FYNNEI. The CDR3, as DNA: TGTGCCAGCAGTGCCCAGGGGGCGAGCACTGAAGCTTTCTTT. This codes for CASSAQGASTEAFF.

The CDR3 loop is CASSESFTTDTQYF. The CDR3 coding sequence is TGTGCCAGCAGTGAATCTTTTACCACAGATACGCAGTATTTT. The chain has TRBV25-1 and TRBJ2-3; D gene uncertain. V lost 1 base and J lost 2, with 7 bases in between. The CDR3 totals 14 residues. Germline V lookup: CDR1 MGHDK, CDR2 SYGVNS.

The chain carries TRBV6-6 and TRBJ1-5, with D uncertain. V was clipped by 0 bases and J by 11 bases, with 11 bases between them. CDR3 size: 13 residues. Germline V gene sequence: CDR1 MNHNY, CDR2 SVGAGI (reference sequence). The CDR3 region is CASSYSGGRAQHF. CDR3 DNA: TGTGCCAGCAGTTACTCGGGTGGGAGGGCCCAGCATTTT.

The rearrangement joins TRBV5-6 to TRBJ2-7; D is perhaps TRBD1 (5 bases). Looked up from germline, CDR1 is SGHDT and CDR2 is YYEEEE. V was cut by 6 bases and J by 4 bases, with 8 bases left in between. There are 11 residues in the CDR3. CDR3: CASTDRYEQYF. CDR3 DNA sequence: TGTGCCAGCACCGACAGATACGAGCAGTACTTC.

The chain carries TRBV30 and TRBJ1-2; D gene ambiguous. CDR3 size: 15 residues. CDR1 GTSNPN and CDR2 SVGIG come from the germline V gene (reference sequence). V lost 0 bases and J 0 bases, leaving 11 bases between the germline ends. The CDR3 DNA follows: TGTGCCTGGAGTGTCCCGTCCGTGGCTAACTATGGCTACACCTTC. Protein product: CAWSVPSVANYGYTF.

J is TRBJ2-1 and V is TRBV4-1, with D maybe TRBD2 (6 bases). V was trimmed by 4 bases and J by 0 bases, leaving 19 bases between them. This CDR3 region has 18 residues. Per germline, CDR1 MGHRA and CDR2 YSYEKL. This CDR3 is CASSRQPLRGSSYNEQFF. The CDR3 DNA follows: TGCGCCAGCAGCCGACAGCCGCTCCGGGGGAGCTCCTACAATGAGCAGTTCTTC.

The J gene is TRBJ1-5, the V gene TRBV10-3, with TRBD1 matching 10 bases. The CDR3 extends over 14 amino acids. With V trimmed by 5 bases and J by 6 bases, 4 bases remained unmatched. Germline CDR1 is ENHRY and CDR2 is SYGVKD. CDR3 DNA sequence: TGTGCCATCAGTCCGGGACAGGGGAGTCAGCCCCAGCATTTT. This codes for CAISPGQGSQPQHF.

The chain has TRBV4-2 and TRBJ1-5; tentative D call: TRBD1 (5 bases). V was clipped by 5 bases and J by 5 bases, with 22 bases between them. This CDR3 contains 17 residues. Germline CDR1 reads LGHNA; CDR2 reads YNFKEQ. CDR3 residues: CASSLVGRGESDQPQHF. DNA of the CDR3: TGTGCCAGCAGCTTGGTAGGGAGAGGGGAATCGGATCAGCCCCAGCATTTT.

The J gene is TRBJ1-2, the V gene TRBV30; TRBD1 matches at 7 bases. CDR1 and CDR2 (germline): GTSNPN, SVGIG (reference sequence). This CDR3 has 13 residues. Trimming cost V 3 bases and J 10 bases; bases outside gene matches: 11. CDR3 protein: CAWSKTTTGDYTF. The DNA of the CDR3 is TGTGCCTGGAGCAAAACCACAACAGGGGACTACACCTTC.

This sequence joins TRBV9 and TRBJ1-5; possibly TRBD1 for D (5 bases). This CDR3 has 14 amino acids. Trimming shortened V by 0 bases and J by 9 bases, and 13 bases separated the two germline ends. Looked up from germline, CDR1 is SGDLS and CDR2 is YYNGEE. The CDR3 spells CASSVAQGIGPQHF. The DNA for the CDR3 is TGTGCCAGCAGCGTAGCTCAGGGTATAGGGCCCCAGCATTTT. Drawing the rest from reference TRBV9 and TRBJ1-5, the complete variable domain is DSGVTQTPKHLITATGQRVTLRCSPRSGDLSVYWYQQSLDQGLQFLIQYYNGEERAKGNILERFSAQQFPDLHSELNLSSLELGDSALYFCASSVAQGIGPQHFGDGTRLSIL.

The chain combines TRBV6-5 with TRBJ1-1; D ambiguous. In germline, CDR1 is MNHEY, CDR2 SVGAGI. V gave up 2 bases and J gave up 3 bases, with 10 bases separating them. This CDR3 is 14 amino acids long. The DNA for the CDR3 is TGTGCCAGCAGTTACGGGGATCCGTACACTGAAGCTTTCTTT. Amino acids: CASSYGDPYTEAFF.

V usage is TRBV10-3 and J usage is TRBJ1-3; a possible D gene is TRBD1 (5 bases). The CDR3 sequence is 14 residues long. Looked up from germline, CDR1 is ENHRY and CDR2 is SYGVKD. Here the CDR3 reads CALGRENSGNTIYF. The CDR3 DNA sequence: TGTGCACTGGGGCGGGAAAACTCTGGAAACACCATATATTTT.